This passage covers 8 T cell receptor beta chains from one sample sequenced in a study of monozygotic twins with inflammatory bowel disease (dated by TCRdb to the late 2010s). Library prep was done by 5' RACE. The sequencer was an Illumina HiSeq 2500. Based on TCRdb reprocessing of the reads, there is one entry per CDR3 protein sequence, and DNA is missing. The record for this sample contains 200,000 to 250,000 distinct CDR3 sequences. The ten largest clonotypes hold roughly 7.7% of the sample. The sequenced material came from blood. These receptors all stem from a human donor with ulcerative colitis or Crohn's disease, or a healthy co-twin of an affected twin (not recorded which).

This CDR3 is CASSPAFSGGANEQFF. The chain uses TRBV7-2 and TRBJ2-1; without DNA, the TCRdb call of TRBD2 cannot be checked. The CDR3 is 16 residues long. CDR1 is SGHTA and CDR2 is FQGNSA in the germline V gene.

CDR3 amino acids: CAISSKQGRSRPSTDTQYF. The chain couples TRBV10-3 to TRBJ2-3; the TCRdb call, TRBD1, lacks DNA for checking. The V gene's germline CDR1 is ENHRY and CDR2 SYGVKD. The CDR3 extends over 19 amino acids.

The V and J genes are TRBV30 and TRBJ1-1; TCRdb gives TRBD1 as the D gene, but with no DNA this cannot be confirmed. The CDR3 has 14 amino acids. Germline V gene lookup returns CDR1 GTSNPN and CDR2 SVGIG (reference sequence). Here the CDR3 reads CAWSPGITNTEAFF.

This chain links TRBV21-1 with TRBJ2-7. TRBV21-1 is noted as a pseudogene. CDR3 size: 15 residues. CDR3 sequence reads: CASSKGGRGSYEQYF.

CDR3: CASSHSGLRTEAFF. The V call is TRBV6-2 or TRBV6-3, the J call TRBJ1-1. CDR3 length: 14 residues. The germline V gene has CDR1 MNHEY and CDR2 SVGEGT.

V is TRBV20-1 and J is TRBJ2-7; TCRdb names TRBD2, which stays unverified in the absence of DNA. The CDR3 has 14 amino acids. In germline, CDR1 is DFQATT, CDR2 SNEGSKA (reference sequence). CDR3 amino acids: CSPLRTSGLDEQYF.

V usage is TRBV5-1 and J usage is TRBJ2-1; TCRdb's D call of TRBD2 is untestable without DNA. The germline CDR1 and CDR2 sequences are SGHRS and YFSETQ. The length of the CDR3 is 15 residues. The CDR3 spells CASSHLAGGSNEQFF.

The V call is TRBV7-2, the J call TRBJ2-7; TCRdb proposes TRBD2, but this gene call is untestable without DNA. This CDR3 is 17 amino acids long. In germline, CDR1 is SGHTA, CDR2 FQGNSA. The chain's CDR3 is CASSPGTSGRSHYEQYF.